The 30 T cell receptor beta chains reported below all come from one sample, sequenced in a study of CD8 T cells in Susac syndrome. The authors reverse transcribed roughly 0.45 to 1 ug RNA with random hexamers. A single record per CDR3 protein comes from TCRdb applying MiXCR to the immunoSEQ multiplex PCR reads. The sample consists of 150,000 to 200,000 distinct CDR3 sequences, approximately 95% of them appearing once. Sequencing input: CD8+ T cells from PBMCs. Receptor source: a human donor with multiple sclerosis.

The genes are TRBV7-9 and TRBJ1-6; a weak D match, TRBD1 (5 bases). Trimming cost V 5 bases and J 7 bases, with 6 bases left between them. CDR3 length: 12 amino acids. Germline values: CDR1 SEHNR, CDR2 FQNEAQ (reference sequence). CDR3 protein: CASSPGNSPLHF. The CDR3 nucleotides are TGTGCCAGCAGCCCAGGGAATTCACCCCTCCACTTT. Together with reference TRBV7-9 and TRBJ1-6, the CDR3 gives the full variable domain: DTGVSQNPRHKITKRGQNVTFRCDPISEHNRLYWYRQTLGQGPEFLTYFQNEAQLEKSRLLSDRFSAERPKGSFSTLEIQRTEQGDSAMYLCASSPGNSPLHFGNGTRLTVT.

The J gene is TRBJ2-5, the V gene TRBV18; possibly TRBD1 for D (5 bases). Per the germline V gene, CDR1 is KGHSH and CDR2 is LQKENI. V was clipped by 3 bases and J by 5 bases, with 16 bases between them. This CDR3 region has 15 residues. Written as DNA, the CDR3 is TGTGCCAGCTCACCGTCCGGACAACCTCCCGAGACCCAGTACTTC. Translating it yields CASSPSGQPPETQYF.

This rearrangement joins TRBV7-8 to TRBJ2-7; D is ambiguous. V lost 1 base to trimming and J lost 4 bases, with 11 bases between them. The CDR3 has 14 residues. Germline loops: CDR1 SGHVS, CDR2 FQNEAQ. CDR3 residues: CASSLVIRKYEQYF. CDR3 nucleotide sequence: TGTGCCAGCAGCTTAGTAATTCGGAAGTACGAGCAGTACTTC.

The genes are TRBV20-1 and TRBJ2-7, with D possibly being TRBD2 (6 bases). V shed 3 bases and J shed 2 bases, with 17 bases lying between them. The CDR3 has 15 amino acids. From germline, CDR1 is DFQATT and CDR2 SNEGSKA (reference sequence). The CDR3 DNA follows: TGCAGTGCTAGTGTCCTGGCTAGCGCAACCTACGAGCAGTACTTC. Translating it yields CSASVLASATYEQYF.

V and J are TRBV29-1 and TRBJ1-2; no reliable D call. The CDR3 spans 11 residues. V lost 4 bases and J lost 8, with 11 bases in between. Germline V gene lookup returns CDR1 SQVTM and CDR2 ANQGSEA. The CDR3 bases are TGCAGCGTTGTCAGGTTGAGCGGCTACACCTTC. It specifies CSVVRLSGYTF.

The rearrangement joins TRBV10-3 to TRBJ2-7; no reliable D call. Germline-derived CDR1 and CDR2 are ENHRY and SYGVKD. V was clipped by 3 bases and J by 7 bases, with 10 bases between them. The CDR3 is 12 amino acids. The CDR3 loop reads CAISDGLREQYF. Here the CDR3 DNA reads TGTGCCATCAGTGATGGCCTTCGGGAGCAGTACTTC.

The chain combines TRBV20-1 with TRBJ1-5; the D is unclear. Trimming removed 2 bases at V and 0 bases at J, with 8 bases between. CDR1 is DFQATT and CDR2 is SNEGSKA in the germline V gene (reference sequence). The CDR3 runs 14 residues. The CDR3 sequence: CSARKLGSNQPQHF. DNA of the CDR3: TGCAGTGCTAGAAAGTTAGGTAGCAATCAGCCCCAGCATTTT.

The rearrangement joins TRBV7-9 to TRBJ2-5, with D perhaps matching TRBD1 or TRBD2 (7 bases each). Per the germline V gene, CDR1 is SEHNR and CDR2 is FQNEAQ (reference sequence). V was trimmed by 5 bases and J by 5 bases, leaving 21 bases between them. This CDR3 has 16 amino acids. For the CDR3, the DNA is TGTGCCAGCAGCCAGAGTCCCGGGACAGCGGGGGAGACCCAGTACTTC. It encodes CASSQSPGTAGETQYF.

J is TRBJ1-5 and V is TRBV20-1; a weak D match, TRBD1 (5 bases). The CDR3 runs 14 residues. V gave up 5 bases and J gave up 0 bases, with 11 bases separating them. Per the germline V gene, CDR1 is DFQATT and CDR2 is SNEGSKA (reference sequence). CDR3: CSADREDSNQPQHF. DNA for the CDR3: TGCAGTGCTGACAGAGAAGATAGCAATCAGCCCCAGCATTTT.

V gene TRBV12-5 combines with J gene TRBJ1-1; tentatively, D is TRBD1 (6 bases). This CDR3 is built from 13 residues. The V end was cut by 7 bases, the J end by 10 bases, with 19 bases between. Germline V gene lookup returns CDR1 LGHNT and CDR2 FRNRAP. The CDR3: CASAETGRTGAFF. The CDR3 nucleotides are TGTGCTAGTGCCGAGACAGGCAGAACGGGAGCTTTCTTT. Full variable domain (rest looked up from reference TRBV12-5 and TRBJ1-1): DARVTQTPRHKVTEMGQEVTMRCQPILGHNTVFWYRQTMMQGLELLAYFRNRAPLDDSGMPKDRFSAEMPDATLATLKIQPSEPRDSAVYFCASAETGRTGAFFGQGTRLTVV.

CDR3 nucleotide sequence: TGTGCCAGCAGTGGGGACAGGGCTGATGAGCAGTTCTTC. Translated: CASSGDRADEQFF. V gene TRBV12-3 or TRBV12-4 combines with J gene TRBJ2-1; TRBD1 matches 9 bases. V shed 5 bases and J 8 bases; nucleotides not matched to a gene: 4. There are 13 residues in the CDR3.

The genes are TRBV7-8 and TRBJ2-7, with a possible D match to TRBD1 (5 bases). The CDR3 has 18 amino acids. Germline V gene data show CDR1 as SGHVS and CDR2 as FQNEAQ. Between the trimmed V and J ends, which lost 3 bases and 5 bases, there was a span of 26 bases. CDR3: CASSFPRETSRTRNEQYF. CDR3 bases: TGTGCCAGCAGCTTCCCACGTGAGACTTCTAGGACAAGGAACGAGCAGTACTTC.

V gene TRBV29-1 combines with J gene TRBJ2-1; D possibly corresponds to TRBD2 (5 bases). The V gene's germline CDR1 is SQVTM and CDR2 ANQGSEA. This CDR3 comprises 14 residues. Trimming took 4 bases from V and 0 from J, leaving 10 bases between them. The CDR3 bases are TGCAGCGTTGGGGCGGGTAGCTCCTACAATGAGCAGTTCTTC. Protein sequence: CSVGAGSSYNEQFF.

V gene TRBV4-1 combines with J gene TRBJ2-2, with D unclear. The ends were cut back, 2 bases at V and 6 bases at J, with 7 bases in the middle. The CDR3 contains 13 residues. The germline CDR1 and CDR2 sequences are MGHRA and YSYEKL. DNA of the CDR3: TGCGCCAGCAGCCAACCCATCCCCGGGGAGCTGTTTTTT. This sequence encodes CASSQPIPGELFF.

The table lists this clonotype with a count of one. The chain has TRBV7-9 and TRBJ1-1; D unclear. Between the trimmed V and J ends, which lost 3 bases and 6 bases, there was a span of 8 bases. This CDR3 is built from 12 residues. CDR1 is SEHNR and CDR2 is FQNEAQ in the germline V gene (reference sequence). The CDR3 here is CASSLGSAEAFF. CDR3 DNA sequence: TGTGCCAGCAGCTTGGGGAGCGCTGAAGCTTTCTTT.

The chain carries TRBV2 and TRBJ1-5; no definite D call. Germline V gene data show CDR1 as SNHLY and CDR2 as FYNNEI. This CDR3 has 15 amino acids. Trimming cost V 3 bases and J 5 bases, with 14 bases left between them. The CDR3 DNA reads TGTGCCAGCAGTGACGGGGAAGGGTTCGATCAGCCCCAGCATTTT. Its protein product is CASSDGEGFDQPQHF.

This chain connects TRBV29-1 to TRBJ2-5, with TRBD2 matching over 7 bases. Looked up from germline, CDR1 is SQVTM and CDR2 is ANQGSEA. The CDR3 has 11 residues. The trim removed 4 bases at V and 6 bases at J, leaving 2 bases unmatched. The CDR3 is CSVGAGKTQYF. The DNA for the CDR3 is TGCAGCGTTGGAGCGGGGAAGACCCAGTACTTC.

The chain links TRBV29-1 to TRBJ1-3, with no clear D. Germline CDR1 is SQVTM and CDR2 is ANQGSEA. Deletions cut 4 bases from V and 0 bases from J, with 10 bases between. There are 14 residues in the CDR3. The CDR3 region has the DNA TGCAGCGTTGGTGGTGGTTTCTCTGGAAACACCATATATTTT. Translation gives CSVGGGFSGNTIYF.

The gene calls are TRBV7-3 and TRBJ2-2; the D gene could be TRBD1 or TRBD2 (5 bases each). CDR3 length: 16 amino acids. From germline, CDR1 is SGHTA and CDR2 FQGTGA. V lost 2 bases to trimming and J lost 2 bases, with 12 bases between them. CDR3 in DNA: TGTGCCAGCAGCTTATCTTCCGGGGCCAACACCGGGGAGCTGTTTTTT. Translated: CASSLSSGANTGELFF.

The V gene is TRBV18, the J gene TRBJ2-7; weak D call: TRBD1 (6 bases). Germline V gene data show CDR1 as KGHSH and CDR2 as LQKENI. With 6 bases removed from V and 5 bases from J, the gap between germline ends came to 17 bases. The CDR3 extends over 14 amino acids. The CDR3 spells CASSPPRGGHEQYF. In DNA, the CDR3 is TGTGCCAGCTCCCCCCCCAGGGGCGGCCACGAGCAGTACTTC. Full variable domain (outside the CDR3, taken from reference TRBV18 and TRBJ2-7): NAGVMQNPRHLVRRRGQEARLRCSPMKGHSHVYWYRQLPEEGLKFMVYLQKENIIDESGMPKERFSAEFPKEGPSILRIQQVVRGDSAAYFCASSPPRGGHEQYFGPGTRLTVT.

This clonotype was detected only once. V and J are TRBV27 and TRBJ2-2; perhaps TRBD2 as D (5 bases). Germline V gene data show CDR1 as MNHEY and CDR2 as SMNVEV (reference sequence). This CDR3 is built from 14 residues. With 7 bases removed from V and 2 bases from J, the gap between germline ends came to 11 bases. The DNA for the CDR3 is TGTGCCAGCAAGCGGTGGAGTAACACCGGGGAGCTGTTTTTT. It specifies CASKRWSNTGELFF.

This chain joins TRBV12-3 or TRBV12-4 and TRBJ2-7; 7 nucleotides match TRBD2. The CDR3 is made up of 14 amino acids. V shed 3 bases and J 4 bases; nucleotides not matched to a gene: 6. The CDR3 DNA reads TGTGCCAGCAGTTTCTTGGCGGGAGTTTACGAGCAGTACTTC. Amino acid sequence: CASSFLAGVYEQYF.

The V and J genes are TRBV7-8 and TRBJ2-2; 10 bases fit TRBD2. CDR1 and CDR2 (germline): SGHVS, FQNEAQ. V shed 8 bases and J 1 base; nucleotides not matched to a gene: 7. The CDR3 has 16 residues. The CDR3 bases are TGTGCCAGCGATCCATTAGCGGGAGGGAACACCGGGGAGCTGTTTTTT. It yields the protein CASDPLAGGNTGELFF.

The chain links TRBV5-1 to TRBJ2-1; weak D call: TRBD2 (6 bases). This CDR3 has 13 amino acids. CDR1 is SGHRS, CDR2 YFSETQ, per germline. Trimming left V 1 base short and J 10 bases short, with 12 bases between. The chain's CDR3 is CASSLFQGGEQFF. DNA of the CDR3: TGCGCCAGCAGCTTGTTCCAGGGAGGCGAGCAGTTCTTC.

This chain joins TRBV12-3 or TRBV12-4 and TRBJ1-2, with 9 bases that match TRBD1. CDR3 length equals 13 residues. V trimming: 6 bases; J trimming: 3 bases; junction bases outside the gene matches: 2. The CDR3 reads CASRRDRDYGYTF. CDR3 bases: TGTGCCAGCAGAAGGGACAGGGACTATGGCTACACCTTC.

The chain uses TRBV20-1 and TRBJ2-7; 7 bases line up with TRBD2. CDR3 size: 13 residues. With 3 bases clipped from V and 4 bases from J, the junction kept 6 bases outside the gene matches. Germline V gene lookup returns CDR1 DFQATT and CDR2 SNEGSKA (reference sequence). The CDR3 reads CSASPGGTYEQYF. CDR3 nucleotide sequence: TGCAGTGCTAGTCCCGGGGGGACGTACGAGCAGTACTTC.

This clonotype was seen a single time. J is TRBJ1-5 and V is TRBV12-3 or TRBV12-4; no reliable D call. The CDR3 is made up of 16 amino acids. Trimming cost V 1 base and J 5 bases, with 15 bases left between them. This CDR3 reads CASSLGLWIGDQPQHF. DNA of the CDR3: TGTGCCAGCAGTTTAGGACTGTGGATTGGGGATCAGCCCCAGCATTTT.

This chain links TRBV20-1 with TRBJ2-1; 11 positions agree with TRBD2. V lost 6 bases, J lost 7 bases, and 8 bases stayed unmatched. Germline CDR1 and CDR2: DFQATT and SNEGSKA (reference sequence). The CDR3 runs to 14 residues. CDR3 DNA: TGCAGTGCGAATAGCGGGGGGGCCGGGAATGAGCAGTTCTTC. Translation gives CSANSGGAGNEQFF.

V and J are TRBV12-3 or TRBV12-4 and TRBJ2-5; D is uncertain. V was shortened by 5 bases and J by 4 bases, with 14 bases between the two germline ends. The CDR3 is 14 amino acids. The CDR3 region has the DNA TGTGCCAGCAGTGGACCTCCAACCGGAGAGACCCAGTACTTC. Translation gives CASSGPPTGETQYF.

The genes are TRBV5-1 and TRBJ2-7; 7 bases are shared with TRBD1. From germline, CDR1 is SGHRS and CDR2 YFSETQ. Trimming at V came to 3 bases and at J to 2 bases, leaving 11 bases not matched to a gene. The CDR3 has 16 residues. The CDR3 is CASSSAPGQITYEQYF. Written as DNA, the CDR3 is TGCGCCAGCAGCTCTGCCCCGGGACAGATCACCTACGAGCAGTACTTC.